This T cell receptor beta chain was sequenced for a study of T cell repertoires in cytomegalovirus infection. This clonotype was counted many times. The CDR3 has 18 residues. V lost 3 bases and J lost 6, with 27 bases in between. TCRdb fed the reads into MiXCR, producing one record per CDR3 protein. The sample lists some 180,000 distinct CDR3 sequences; 8.5% to 10% were seen once. The origin of this receptor is a human donor in good health (CMV status not recorded). Some clones in this sample may be carry-over from other donors' samples. What was sequenced was PBMCs. The chain combines TRBV12-3 or TRBV12-4 with TRBJ2-7, with D possibly TRBD2 on 5 matching bases. The CDR3 loop is CASSFRSGLSGSSREQYF. CDR3 bases: TGTGCCAGCAGTTTTAGGTCGGGATTGTCGGGGAGCAGTCGCGAGCAGTACTTC.